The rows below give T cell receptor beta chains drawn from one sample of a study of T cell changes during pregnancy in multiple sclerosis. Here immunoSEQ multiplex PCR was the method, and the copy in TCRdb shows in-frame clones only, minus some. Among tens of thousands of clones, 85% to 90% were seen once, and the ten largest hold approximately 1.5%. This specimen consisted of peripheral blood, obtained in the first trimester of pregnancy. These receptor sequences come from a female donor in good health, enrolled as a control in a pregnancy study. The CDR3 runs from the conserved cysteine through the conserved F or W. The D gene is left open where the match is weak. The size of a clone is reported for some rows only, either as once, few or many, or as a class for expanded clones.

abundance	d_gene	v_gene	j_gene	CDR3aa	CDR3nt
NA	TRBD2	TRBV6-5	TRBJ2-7	CASSYTGRSSYEQYF	TGTGCCAGCAGTTACACCGGGAGGTCGTCCTACGAGCAGTACTTC
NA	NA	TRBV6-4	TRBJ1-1	CASSDGANTEAFF	TGTGCCAGCAGTGACGGGGCGAACACTGAAGCTTTCTTT
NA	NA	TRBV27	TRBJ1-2	CASSFATQDPRYYGYTF	TGTGCCAGCAGTTTCGCTACACAGGACCCACGGTATTATGGCTACACCTTC
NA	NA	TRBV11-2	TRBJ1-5	CASSLDPRCGDQPQHF	TGTGCCAGCAGCTTAGACCCCCGCTGCGGGGATCAGCCCCAGCATTTT
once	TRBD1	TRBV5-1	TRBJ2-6	CASSWGDRSGGANVLTF	TGCGCCAGCAGCTGGGGGGACAGGTCAGGTGGGGCCAACGTCCTGACTTTC
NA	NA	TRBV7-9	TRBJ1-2	CASSLAQSTYGYTF	TGTGCCAGCAGCTTAGCCCAAAGCACCTATGGCTACACCTTC
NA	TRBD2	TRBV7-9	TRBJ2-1	CASSLEGSGGRAYNEQFF	TGTGCCAGCAGCTTAGAAGGTTCGGGCGGGAGAGCCTACAATGAGCAGTTCTTC
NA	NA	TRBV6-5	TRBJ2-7	CASSRDIRYEQYF	TGTGCCAGCAGTCGGGACATACGCTACGAGCAGTACTTC
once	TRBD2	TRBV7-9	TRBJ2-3	CASSTPSGGFFTDTQYF	TGTGCCAGCAGCACCCCTAGCGGGGGGTTCTTCACAGATACGCAGTATTTT
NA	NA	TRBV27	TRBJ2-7	CASSLSPVSYEQYF	TGTGCCAGCAGTTTATCGCCGGTCTCCTACGAGCAGTACTTC
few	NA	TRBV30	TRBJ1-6	CAWSAARGGGAAPLHF	TGTGCCTGGAGTGCTGCCCGGGGGGGAGGAGCTGCACCCCTCCACTTT
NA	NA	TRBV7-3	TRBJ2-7	CASSLGPSGSYEQYF	TGTGCCAGCAGCTTGGGGCCGTCCGGAAGTTACGAGCAGTACTTC
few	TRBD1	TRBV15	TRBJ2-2	CATSRPRQGRRELFF	TGTGCCACCAGCAGGCCCCGACAGGGGAGAAGGGAGCTGTTTTTT
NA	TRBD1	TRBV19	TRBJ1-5	CASSTRTGDNQPQHF	TGTGCCAGTAGTACAAGGACAGGAGACAATCAGCCCCAGCATTTT
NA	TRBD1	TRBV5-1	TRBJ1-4	CASSLRTGGDEKLFF	TGCGCCAGCAGCTTGCGAACAGGGGGGGATGAAAAACTGTTTTTT
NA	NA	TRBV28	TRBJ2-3	CASSLIQPGGISTDTQYF	TGTGCCAGCAGTTTGATTCAACCGGGGGGCATCAGCACAGATACGCAGTATTTT
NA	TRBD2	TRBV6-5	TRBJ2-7	CASSEREPAYEQYF	TGTGCCAGCAGTGAGCGGGAGCCGGCCTACGAGCAGTACTTC
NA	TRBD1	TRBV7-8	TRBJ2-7	CASSSRDRESYEQYF	TGTGCCAGCAGCTCACGGGACAGGGAATCCTACGAGCAGTACTTC
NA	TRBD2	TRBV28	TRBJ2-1	CASGFTASGGALNEQFF	TGTGCCAGCGGTTTCACCGCTAGCGGGGGGGCTTTGAATGAGCAGTTCTTC
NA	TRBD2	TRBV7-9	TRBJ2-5	CASSYTGTSEDVQYF	TGTGCCAGCAGCTACACCGGGACTAGCGAAGACGTCCAGTACTTC
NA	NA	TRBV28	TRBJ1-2	CASSLPDTGGYTF	TGTGCCAGCAGTTTACCTGACACCGGTGGCTACACCTTC
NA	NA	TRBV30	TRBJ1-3	CAWPGGAGNTIYF	TGTGCCTGGCCTGGGGGCGCCGGAAACACCATATATTTT
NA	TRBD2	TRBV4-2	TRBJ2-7	CASSQDFDSGTYEQYF	TGTGCCAGCAGCCAAGATTTTGATAGCGGGACTTACGAGCAGTACTTC
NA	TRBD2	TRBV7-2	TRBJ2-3	CASSLGLGSTDTQYF	TGTGCCAGCAGCCTCGGACTAGGGAGCACAGATACGCAGTATTTT
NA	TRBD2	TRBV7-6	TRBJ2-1	CASSLGLAGGSEQFF	TGTGCCAGCAGTTTGGGACTAGCGGGAGGAAGTGAGCAGTTCTTC
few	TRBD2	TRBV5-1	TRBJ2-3	CASSLMASGIGDTQYF	TGCGCCAGCAGCTTGATGGCTAGCGGGATAGGGGATACGCAGTATTTT
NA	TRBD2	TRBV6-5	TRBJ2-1	CASKRGYSYNEQFF	TGTGCCAGCAAGCGGGGGTATTCCTACAATGAGCAGTTCTTC
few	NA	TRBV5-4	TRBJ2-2	CASSLGGVVANTGELFF	TGTGCCAGCAGCCTGGGCGGGGTAGTAGCGAACACCGGGGAGCTGTTTTTT
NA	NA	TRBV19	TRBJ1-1	CASSIGPTGNTEAFF	TGTGCCAGTAGTATAGGGCCTACAGGGAACACTGAAGCTTTCTTT
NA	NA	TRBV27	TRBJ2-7	CASSQPDSYEQYF	TGTGCCAGCAGTCAGCCCGACAGTTACGAGCAGTACTTC
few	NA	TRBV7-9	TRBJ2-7	CASSPYDTGRAYEQYF	TGTGCCAGCAGCCCGTACGATACAGGGAGGGCCTACGAGCAGTACTTC
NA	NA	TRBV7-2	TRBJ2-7	CASSLDRDHEQYF	TGTGCCAGCAGCCTCGACAGAGACCACGAGCAGTACTTC
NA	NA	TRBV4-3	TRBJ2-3	CASSRELGYTDTQYF	TGCGCCAGCAGCCGGGAACTAGGCTACACAGATACGCAGTATTTT
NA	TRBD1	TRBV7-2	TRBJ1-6	CASSFAGGHSPLHF	TGTGCCAGCAGCTTTGCAGGGGGCCATTCACCCCTCCACTTT
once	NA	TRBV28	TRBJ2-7	CASSSSRNEQYF	TGTGCCAGCAGTTCCTCGCGGAACGAGCAGTACTTC
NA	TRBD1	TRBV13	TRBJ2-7	CASSPSGQGRGYEQYF	TGTGCCAGCAGCCCATCAGGACAGGGTAGAGGCTACGAGCAGTACTTC
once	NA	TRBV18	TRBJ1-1	CASSPLASSRGTEAFF	TGTGCCAGCTCACCCCTCGCCTCTTCCCGAGGCACTGAAGCTTTCTTT
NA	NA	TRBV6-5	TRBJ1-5	CASSYSQHQPQHF	TGTGCCAGCAGTTACTCCCAACACCAGCCCCAGCATTTT
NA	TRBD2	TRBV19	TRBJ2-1	CASSYSGWNEQFF	TGTGCCAGTAGTTATAGCGGGTGGAATGAGCAGTTCTTC
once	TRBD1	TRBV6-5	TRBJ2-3	CASRIDRGTDTQYF	TGTGCCAGCAGGATAGACAGGGGCACAGATACGCAGTATTTT
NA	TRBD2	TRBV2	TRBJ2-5	CASSARRGETQYF	TGTGCCAGCAGTGCACGGCGGGGGGAGACCCAGTACTTC
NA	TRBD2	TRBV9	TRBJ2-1	CASSSSGGGPQDEQFF	TGTGCCAGCAGCTCTAGCGGGGGCGGGCCCCAGGATGAGCAGTTCTTC
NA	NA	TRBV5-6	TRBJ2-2	CASSSARQGNTGELFF	TGTGCCAGCAGCTCGGCGCGGCAGGGGAACACCGGGGAGCTGTTTTTT
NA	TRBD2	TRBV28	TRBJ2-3	CASSLFAGGDTQYF	TGTGCCAGCAGTTTATTTGCGGGGGGGGATACGCAGTATTTT
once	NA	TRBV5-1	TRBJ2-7	CASRVDSLTYEQYF	TGCGCCAGCAGGGTAGACAGTTTGACCTACGAGCAGTACTTC
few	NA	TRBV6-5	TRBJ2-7	CASSGRRPYEQYF	TGTGCCAGTTCAGGCCGGAGGCCCTACGAGCAGTACTTC
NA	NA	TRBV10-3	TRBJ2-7	CAISLGAGYYEQYF	TGTGCCATCAGCTTAGGTGCAGGATACTACGAGCAGTACTTC
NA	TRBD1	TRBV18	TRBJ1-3	CASSSTGGGITGNTIYF	TGTGCCAGCTCATCCACAGGGGGCGGAATAACTGGAAACACCATATATTTT
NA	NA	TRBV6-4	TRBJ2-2	CASSENSEYTGELFF	TGTGCCAGCAGTGAGAATAGCGAATACACCGGGGAGCTGTTTTTT
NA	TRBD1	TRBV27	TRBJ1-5	CASSFIGGSQPQHF	TGTGCCAGCAGTTTCATAGGGGGCTCTCAGCCCCAGCATTTT
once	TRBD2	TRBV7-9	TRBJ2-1	CASSLASAGRASYNEQFF	TGTGCCAGCAGCTTAGCATCCGCCGGGAGGGCCTCCTACAATGAGCAGTTCTTC
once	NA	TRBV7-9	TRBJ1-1	CASSFAGGRTEAFF	TGTGCCAGCAGCTTTGCCGGGGGGCGGACTGAAGCTTTCTTT
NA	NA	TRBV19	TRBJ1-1	CASAYYMNTEAFF	TGTGCCAGTGCCTACTACATGAACACTGAAGCTTTCTTT
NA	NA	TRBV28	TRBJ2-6	CASKSTGMSGANVLTF	TGTGCCAGCAAATCGACGGGAATGTCTGGGGCCAACGTCCTGACTTTC